The source of this T cell receptor beta chain is a study of T cell responses to AZD1222 COVID-19 vaccine. Overall study: Combined were second doses at about 4 or about 12 weeks.

Germline V gene lookup returns CDR1 MNHEY and CDR2 SVGAGI. This CDR3 has 12 amino acids. V shed 8 bases, J shed 7 bases, and the junction held 4 bases outside the gene matches. Broader study findings: Repertoire sampling happened only post peak T cell response. Baseline serology detected seropositivity in only six or seven AZD1222 recipients.

Profiled with immunoSEQ multiplex PCR; TCRdb holds only in-frame clones, not every one. The table includes 120,000 or so clones, 75% to 95% detected once. On this clone itself: Its cognate antigen is unknown.

Material: peripheral blood, obtained on day 0 of AZD1222 vaccination. V usage is TRBV6-5 and J usage is TRBJ1-4; 7 nucleotides match TRBD1. This receptor was taken from an adult in good health. CDR3: CASGRTGEKLFF. The CDR3 region has the DNA TGTGCCAGCGGGCGGACAGGTGAAAAACTGTTTTTT.